One sample yielded the 19 T cell receptor beta chains listed below, sequenced in a study of T cell responses to AZD1222 COVID-19 vaccine. The method was immunoSEQ multiplex PCR; TCRdb's version includes in-frame clones alone and lacks a portion of them. The data show 130,000 or so clones, around 90% seen once. The sequencing here drew on peripheral blood, taken on day 0 of AZD1222 vaccination. Receptors originate from an adult in good health.

The genes are TRBV18 and TRBJ2-3, with D perhaps being TRBD1 or TRBD2 (6 bases each). The CDR3 loop spans 16 amino acids. Germline lookup yields CDR1 KGHSH and CDR2 LQKENI. V was pared by 2 bases and J by 1 base, with 13 bases between. CDR3 in DNA: TGTGCCAGCTCACCAGCAAGGGGGGCCCGCACAGATACGCAGTATTTT. Its protein product is CASSPARGARTDTQYF.

V gene TRBV7-2 combines with J gene TRBJ1-1; 7 bases align to TRBD1. V dropped 8 bases and J dropped 4; count of bases not matched to a gene: 7. The CDR3 covers 13 residues. Germline CDR1 and CDR2: SGHTA and FQGNSA. CDR3 in amino acids: CASQQGPSTEAFF. In nucleotides, the CDR3 is TGTGCCAGCCAACAGGGGCCCTCCACTGAAGCTTTCTTT.

The rearrangement links TRBV28 to TRBJ1-6; D is uncertain. Trimming shortened V by 6 bases and J by 7 bases, and 13 bases separated the two germline ends. The CDR3 is made up of 14 amino acids. Germline-derived CDR1 and CDR2 are MDHEN and SYDVKM. CDR3 region: CASSQGRTNSPLHF. The CDR3 bases are TGTGCCAGCAGCCAAGGACGGACCAATTCACCCCTCCACTTT.

This chain connects TRBV12-3 or TRBV12-4 to TRBJ1-5; D remains unclear. The CDR3 runs 13 residues. Trimming shortened V by 1 base and J by 1 base, and 2 bases separated the two germline ends. The CDR3 nucleotides read TGTGCCAGCAGTTTAGACAGCAATCAGCCCCAGCATTTT. This translates into CASSLDSNQPQHF.

The DNA of the CDR3 is TGTGCCAGCAACGAGGGGGGGCTTAGGTCACCCCTCCACTTT. It translates to CASNEGGLRSPLHF. This rearrangement joins TRBV6-6 to TRBJ1-6, with D possibly being TRBD1 (6 bases). Germline V gene data show CDR1 as MNHNY and CDR2 as SVGAGI (reference sequence). This CDR3 contains 14 residues. The ends were cut back, 7 bases at V and 10 bases at J, with 17 bases in the middle.

This clone showed up just once. J is TRBJ1-5 and V is TRBV27, with D unresolved. The CDR3 has 15 amino acids. Deletions cut 6 bases from V and 2 bases from J, with 14 bases between. Per germline, CDR1 MNHEY and CDR2 SMNVEV (reference sequence). In DNA, the CDR3 is TGTGCCAGCAGGCTCATGAGGAACGGCAATCAGCCCCAGCATTTT. This sequence encodes CASRLMRNGNQPQHF.

This clone was seen a single time. The rearrangement joins TRBV28 to TRBJ1-2, with D unresolved. This CDR3 comprises 12 residues. The germline V gene has CDR1 MDHEN and CDR2 SYDVKM. The V gene lost 6 bases and the J gene lost 8 bases, with 13 bases spanning the gap. CDR3 amino acids: CASREVGAGYTF. The CDR3, as DNA: TGTGCCAGCAGAGAGGTTGGCGCCGGCTACACCTTC.

The rearrangement joins TRBV29-1 to TRBJ2-3; 8 bases fit TRBD2. The CDR3 is made up of 17 amino acids. Germline CDR1 is SQVTM and CDR2 is ANQGSEA. J lost 1 base, V lost 5 bases, and 14 bases had no gene match. CDR3 DNA sequence: TGCAGCGTTCGGCGCCAACCAACTAGCGGCGGCACAGATACGCAGTATTTT. Its protein is CSVRRQPTSGGTDTQYF.

The chain carries TRBV18 and TRBJ2-2; D not resolved. This CDR3 comprises 15 residues. V lost 1 base, J lost 4 bases, and 10 bases lay in between. Germline lookup yields CDR1 KGHSH and CDR2 LQKENI. The CDR3 sequence is CASSPLVESTGELFF. CDR3 DNA sequence: TGTGCCAGCTCACCACTTGTTGAGTCCACCGGGGAGCTGTTTTTT.

The V call is TRBV2, the J call TRBJ2-3; TRBD2 matches 14 bases. Trimming took 4 bases from V and 5 from J; bases not matched to a gene: 8. Germline CDR1 reads SNHLY; CDR2 reads FYNNEI. The CDR3 length is 17 residues. CDR3 sequence: CASSGRLAGGPGDTQYF. The CDR3 DNA is TGTGCCAGCAGTGGGCGACTAGCGGGGGGGCCGGGAGATACGCAGTATTTT.

This rearrangement joins TRBV11-2 to TRBJ2-7; TRBD1 is a possible D gene (6 bases). With 5 bases removed from V and 3 bases from J, the gap between germline ends came to 11 bases. The CDR3 loop spans 13 amino acids. The germline CDR1 and CDR2 sequences are SGHAT and FQNNGV. CDR3 coding DNA: TGTGCCAGCAGCCCCGGACAGATCTACGAGCAGTACTTC. This gives the protein CASSPGQIYEQYF.

The genes are TRBV19 and TRBJ1-2; the D is unclear. This CDR3 region has 14 residues. The V end was cut by 0 bases, the J end by 5 bases, with 10 bases between. Looked up from germline, CDR1 is LNHDA and CDR2 is SQIVND (reference sequence). In DNA form, the CDR3 reads TGTGCCAGTAGTATAGATGGCTCACGATATGGCTACACCTTC. It translates to CASSIDGSRYGYTF. The whole variable domain, remainder taken from reference TRBV19 and TRBJ1-2, is DGGITQSPKYLFRKEGQNVTLSCEQNLNHDAMYWYRQDPGQGLRLIYYSQIVNDFQKGDIAEGYSVSREKKESFPLTVTSAQKNPTAFYLCASSIDGSRYGYTFGSGTRLTVV.

The gene calls are TRBV4-3 and TRBJ1-2; D remains ambiguous. Trimming took 1 base from V and 3 from J, leaving 9 bases between them. The germline gives CDR1 LGHNA, CDR2 YSLEER. CDR3 size: 14 residues. In DNA form, the CDR3 reads TGCGCCAGCAGCCAAGGACCGGGCGACTATGGCTACACCTTC. Protein product: CASSQGPGDYGYTF.

The V call is TRBV6-5, the J call TRBJ1-1; 8 bases are shared with TRBD1. V lost 6 bases and J lost 4; bases outside the gene matches: 7. From germline, CDR1 is MNHEY and CDR2 SVGAGI. CDR3 length: 14 amino acids. The CDR3 protein is CASSLQGVSTEAFF. CDR3 in DNA: TGTGCCAGCAGCCTACAGGGGGTGAGCACTGAAGCTTTCTTT.

The J gene is TRBJ1-1, the V gene TRBV7-3, with D possibly being TRBD1 (5 bases). Trimming removed 4 bases from V and 3 bases from J, with 9 bases in between. Looked up from germline, CDR1 is SGHTA and CDR2 is FQGTGA. There are 13 residues in the CDR3. CDR3 coding DNA: TGTGCCAGCAGCTCCCGGGGGGACACTGAAGCTTTCTTT. This translates into CASSSRGDTEAFF.

This chain connects TRBV24-1 to TRBJ1-1, with TRBD1 matching 8 bases. After removal of 7 bases from V and 1 base from J, the junction contained 1 base not matched to a gene. Germline lookup yields CDR1 KGHDR and CDR2 SFDVKD. The CDR3 is 13 residues long. The CDR3 sequence: CATRDRENTEAFF. CDR3 nucleotide sequence: TGTGCCACCAGGGACAGGGAGAACACTGAAGCTTTCTTT.

The V gene is TRBV10-3, the J gene TRBJ1-4; D might be TRBD1 (6 bases). Germline values: CDR1 ENHRY, CDR2 SYGVKD. Trimming pared 2 bases from V and 8 bases from J, leaving 15 bases between. This CDR3 contains 15 residues. The CDR3 loop reads CAISENRAGEEKLFF. The CDR3 DNA sequence: TGTGCCATCAGTGAGAACAGGGCTGGGGAGGAAAAACTGTTTTTT.

The CDR3 DNA reads TGTGCCAGCAGCTTGGGACAGGGAATAATTAGCAATCAGCCCCAGCATTTT. Translated, it gives CASSLGQGIISNQPQHF. The chain uses TRBV7-6 and TRBJ1-5; 9 bases are shared with TRBD1. This CDR3 is 17 amino acids long. The J segment lost 0 bases and the V segment lost 3 bases, leaving 6 bases of the junction unmatched. In germline, CDR1 is SGHVS, CDR2 FNYEAQ.

Details on this clone: Different DNA sequences within this sample yield the same CDR3. The chain couples TRBV6-5 to TRBJ2-3, with 8 positions matching TRBD2. The CDR3 loop spans 15 amino acids. The germline V gene has CDR1 MNHEY and CDR2 SVGAGI. With 3 bases clipped from V and 3 bases from J, the junction kept 5 bases outside the gene matches. The CDR3 region has the DNA TGTGCCAGCAGTTATTCGGGGGGGCCAACAGATACGCAGTATTTT. Its protein product is CASSYSGGPTDTQYF.